The 8 T cell receptor beta chains given below trace back to one sample, sequenced in a study of T cell repertoires in cytomegalovirus infection (dated by TCRdb to about 2019). Instrument used: Illumina HiSeq 1500. TCRdb reanalyzed the raw reads on its own, using fastp at Q25 for trimming and MiXCR for clone calling, and kept in-frame beta chains. Records with the same CDR3 protein are collapsed into one entry carrying the most frequent genes and DNA. The sample has about 530,000 distinct CDR3 sequences on record, around 27% of them singletons. The ten largest clones add up to roughly 13% of the sample. Sequenced: PBMCs. The receptors come from a human donor in good health (CMV status not recorded). Some clones in this sample may be carry-over from other donors' samples.

This clonotype was observed a handful of times. This chain links TRBV10-3 with TRBJ1-2; 10 nucleotides agree with TRBD1. V gave up 6 bases and J gave up 8 bases; unmatched junction bases: 15. The CDR3 has 16 residues. The germline gives CDR1 ENHRY, CDR2 SYGVKD. Here the CDR3 DNA reads TGTGCCATCAGCAAGGGTTTCTTGGGACAGGGGAGCGGCTACACCTTC. It yields the protein CAISKGFLGQGSGYTF.

V is TRBV4-2 and J is TRBJ2-2; D may correspond to TRBD1 or TRBD2 (5 bases each). The V and J ends lost 4 bases and 1 base respectively, with 22 bases between them. This CDR3 is 19 amino acids long. Germline V CDR1 and CDR2: LGHNA, YNFKEQ. The CDR3 sequence is CASSLPPGPMDRNTGELFF. CDR3 in DNA: TGTGCCAGCAGCCTCCCCCCGGGACCAATGGATCGGAACACCGGGGAGCTGTTTTTT.

This clonotype was found a few times. The gene calls are TRBV7-2 and TRBJ1-2, with D hard to call. The CDR3 consists of 18 residues. The germline CDR1 and CDR2 sequences are SGHTA and FQGNSA. Trimming left V 1 base short and J 2 bases short, with 20 bases between. The CDR3 reads CASSLVGGQITRNYGYTF. CDR3 coding DNA: TGTGCCAGCAGCTTAGTGGGTGGGCAGATTACCCGCAACTATGGCTACACCTTC.

This clonotype appeared many times. V and J are TRBV7-2 and TRBJ2-5, with D unresolved. The CDR3 runs to 15 residues. CDR1 and CDR2 (germline): SGHTA, FQGNSA. V lost 0 bases and J 3 bases, leaving 11 bases between the germline ends. The CDR3 protein is CASSLAVNLKETQYF. The CDR3 nucleotides are TGTGCCAGCAGCTTAGCGGTGAATCTAAAAGAGACCCAGTACTTC.

This clonotype has a count of ten or more. The chain carries TRBV11-2 and TRBJ2-1; 8 bases are a match to TRBD2. The germline CDR1 and CDR2 sequences are SGHAT and FQNNGV. The CDR3 spans 15 residues. V lost 3 bases to trimming and J lost 8 bases; unmatched junction nucleotides: 9. CDR3 DNA: TGTGCCAGCAGCTTTTTCGGGAGGGCCGGGTATGAGCAGTTCTTC. Translating gives CASSFFGRAGYEQFF. Filled out from reference TRBV11-2 and TRBJ2-1, the complete variable domain reads EAGVAQSPRYKIIEKRQSVAFWCNPISGHATLYWYQQILGQGPKLLIQFQNNGVVDDSQLPKDRFSAERLKGVDSTLKIQPAKLEDSAVYLCASSFFGRAGYEQFFGPGTRLTVL.

V gene TRBV10-3 combines with J gene TRBJ1-5; D is possibly TRBD1 (5 bases). Germline CDR1 reads ENHRY; CDR2 reads SYGVKD. CDR3 length: 15 residues. With 0 bases removed from V and 3 bases from J, the gap between germline ends came to 9 bases. This CDR3 is CAISESTTDNQPQHF. The CDR3 DNA reads as TGTGCCATCAGTGAGTCGACGACAGACAATCAGCCCCAGCATTTT.

This sequence joins TRBV5-4 and TRBJ2-1; D perhaps matches TRBD2 (8 bases). Trimming removed 5 bases at V and 7 bases at J, with 19 bases between. CDR1 and CDR2 from the germline V gene are SGHNT and YYREEE (reference sequence). The CDR3 runs 15 residues. CDR3 loop: CASRRGGQRGNEQFF. In nucleotides, the CDR3 is TGTGCCAGCAGACGGGGGGGACAGCGTGGGAATGAGCAGTTCTTC.

The chain joins TRBV7-9 to TRBJ2-7; D is unresolved. This CDR3 contains 12 residues. The germline gives CDR1 SEHNR, CDR2 FQNEAQ (reference sequence). Trimming stripped 3 bases from V and 2 bases from J, with 5 bases between. The CDR3 sequence: CASSFTTYEQYF. Here the CDR3 DNA reads TGTGCCAGCAGCTTTACGACCTACGAGCAGTACTTC.